The next 26 T cell receptor beta chains were all read from a single sample in a study of graft-versus-host responses after intestinal transplantation. These receptors lack a known antigen. Method: immunoSEQ multiplex PCR; TCRdb's copy keeps in-frame clones and lacks some. The sample records 60,000 to 80,000 clones, about 90% being singletons. Sequences were derived from unstimulated CD8+ T cells sorted from spleen or lymph node cells, sampled before intestinal transplant. Receptor source: a human donor who received an intestinal transplant.

The J gene is TRBJ1-4, the V gene TRBV4-2; 7 bases match TRBD1. The J segment lost 5 bases and the V segment lost 4 bases, leaving 4 bases of the junction unmatched. The germline V gene encodes CDR1 LGHNA and CDR2 YNFKEQ. The CDR3 has 14 residues. CDR3 region: CASSPGQPNEKLFF. For the CDR3, the DNA is TGTGCCAGCAGCCCGGGACAGCCCAATGAAAAACTGTTTTTT.

V is TRBV4-1 and J is TRBJ2-7; maybe TRBD2 (5 bases). V gave up 0 bases and J gave up 6 bases, with 15 bases separating them. Germline V gene lookup returns CDR1 MGHRA and CDR2 YSYEKL. This CDR3 has 15 residues. CDR3 protein: CASSQDWVFEGEQYF. The DNA of the CDR3 is TGCGCCAGCAGCCAAGATTGGGTCTTTGAGGGCGAGCAGTACTTC.

The chain joins TRBV5-1 to TRBJ1-3; D gene uncertain. The CDR3 loop spans 14 amino acids. V lost 7 bases to trimming and J lost 0 bases, with 11 bases between them. Germline values: CDR1 SGHRS, CDR2 YFSETQ. CDR3 amino acids: CASASSNSGNTIYF. The CDR3 DNA is TGCGCCAGCGCAAGTTCTAACTCTGGAAACACCATATATTTT.

The V gene is TRBV10-1, the J gene TRBJ1-1, with D perhaps TRBD1 (6 bases). This CDR3 region has 15 residues. Trimming shortened V by 2 bases and J by 4 bases, and 14 bases separated the two germline ends. Germline-derived CDR1 and CDR2 are WNHNN and SYGVQD (reference sequence). This CDR3 reads CASSEDPRGSTEAFF. The CDR3 region has the DNA TGCGCCAGCAGTGAGGACCCAAGGGGGTCCACTGAAGCTTTCTTT.

This clone has more than one count but fewer than ten. The gene calls are TRBV6-1 and TRBJ2-7, with a possible D match to TRBD1 (6 bases). Germline lookup yields CDR1 MNHNS and CDR2 SASEGT. The CDR3 runs 14 residues. The germline V and J ends were trimmed by 7 bases and 3 bases, with 16 bases remaining between them. CDR3 amino acids: CASTDQGFVYEQYF. CDR3 coding DNA: TGTGCCAGCACCGACCAGGGGTTCGTCTACGAGCAGTACTTC.

This clone appeared a few times. The CDR3 DNA reads TGCAGCGTTGAGGAGGGCGTAGGCTACGAGCAGTACTTC. Translation: CSVEEGVGYEQYF. The chain is built from TRBV29-1 and TRBJ2-7, with D possibly TRBD2 on 6 matching bases. The germline CDR1 and CDR2 sequences are SQVTM and ANQGSEA. The CDR3 length is 13 residues. The germline V and J ends were trimmed by 3 bases and 3 bases, with 12 bases remaining between them.

V usage is TRBV25-1 and J usage is TRBJ2-5; D is unclear. V was trimmed by 1 base and J by 0 bases, leaving 12 bases between them. There are 16 residues in the CDR3. Germline V gene lookup returns CDR1 MGHDK and CDR2 SYGVNS. CDR3 sequence: CASSEFQDWNQETQYF. The CDR3 nucleotides read TGTGCCAGCAGTGAATTTCAGGATTGGAACCAAGAGACCCAGTACTTC.

This clone appeared a few times. The same CDR3 also results from other DNA sequences found in this sample. The chain is built from TRBV4-1 and TRBJ1-1; possibly TRBD1 for D (5 bases). Germline assignment: CDR1 MGHRA and CDR2 YSYEKL. The CDR3 extends over 13 amino acids. Between the trimmed V and J ends, which lost 4 bases and 1 base, there was a span of 7 bases. CDR3 sequence reads: CASSLGQNTEAFF. For the CDR3, the DNA is TGCGCCAGCAGCCTCGGACAGAACACTGAAGCTTTCTTT.

V usage is TRBV5-6 and J usage is TRBJ1-1, with D perhaps TRBD1 (5 bases). CDR1 and CDR2 from the germline V gene are SGHDT and YYEEEE. The V gene lost 1 base and the J gene lost 0 bases, with 13 bases spanning the gap. The CDR3 is 16 amino acids. This chain's CDR3 is CASSLQGIIMNTEAFF. CDR3 nucleotides: TGTGCCAGCAGCTTGCAGGGAATAATCATGAACACTGAAGCTTTCTTT. The variable domain in full, with the rest retrieved from reference TRBV5-6 and TRBJ1-1, is DAGVTQSPTHLIKTRGQQVTLRCSPKSGHDTVSWYQQALGQGPQFIFQYYEEEERQRGNFPDRFSGHQFPNYSSELNVNALLLGDSALYLCASSLQGIIMNTEAFFGQGTRLTVV.

The chain uses TRBV4-1 and TRBJ1-2, with D tentatively TRBD1 (5 bases). Germline-derived CDR1 and CDR2 are MGHRA and YSYEKL. V lost 0 bases, J lost 5 bases, and 13 bases lay in between. This CDR3 spans 15 amino acids. The DNA for the CDR3 is TGCGCCAGCAGCCAAGACCGGGGACTGGGGTATGGCTACACCTTC. The encoded protein is CASSQDRGLGYGYTF.

The genes are TRBV2 and TRBJ1-2, with 10 bases fitting TRBD1. The ends lost 10 bases at V and 8 bases at J; junction bases unmatched: 16. CDR3 length: 15 amino acids. Germline V gene sequence: CDR1 SNHLY, CDR2 FYNNEI. The CDR3 reads CATRQGAMWVEGYTF. The CDR3 DNA is TGTGCCACTAGACAGGGGGCGATGTGGGTTGAGGGCTACACCTTC.

The J gene is TRBJ2-3, the V gene TRBV7-2; 7 bases fit TRBD1. The germline V gene has CDR1 SGHTA and CDR2 FQGNSA. Germline trimming cut 1 base from V and 4 bases from J; bases unmatched to any gene: 11. This CDR3 has 17 amino acids. CDR3: CASSLGSWGQGADTQYF. CDR3 DNA sequence: TGTGCCAGCAGCTTAGGTAGTTGGGGCCAGGGGGCAGATACGCAGTATTTT.

The chain uses TRBV6-5 and TRBJ1-4, with D hard to call. The germline V gene has CDR1 MNHEY and CDR2 SVGAGI. The CDR3 sequence is 15 residues long. V was clipped by 0 bases and J by 0 bases, with 5 bases between them. The CDR3 nucleotides are TGTGCCAGCAGTTACTCGGCAGCAACTAATGAAAAACTGTTTTTT. This translates into CASSYSAATNEKLFF.

V is TRBV19 and J is TRBJ1-2; the match to TRBD1 covers 8 bases. The CDR3 length is 12 residues. J lost 7 bases, V lost 6 bases, and 4 bases had no gene match. The germline V gene has CDR1 LNHDA and CDR2 SQIVND (reference sequence). The CDR3: CASSRQGSGYTF. The CDR3 nucleotides read TGTGCCAGTAGCAGACAGGGGTCTGGCTACACCTTC.

The chain has TRBV2 and TRBJ1-6, with 7 bases fitting TRBD1. Germline lookup yields CDR1 SNHLY and CDR2 FYNNEI. J gave up 6 bases and V 6 bases, and 2 bases lay outside the gene matches. The CDR3 runs to 13 residues. CDR3 loop: CASRTGINSPLHF. DNA of the CDR3: TGTGCCAGCAGGACAGGGATTAATTCACCCCTCCACTTT.

The J gene is TRBJ2-5, the V gene TRBV6-1, with D possibly being TRBD2 (5 bases). The V and J ends lost 8 bases and 1 base respectively, with 8 bases between them. Germline loops: CDR1 MNHNS, CDR2 SASEGT. CDR3 length: 12 residues. The CDR3 DNA sequence: TGTGCCAGCGAGGGAATCCAAGAGACCCAGTACTTC. This gives the protein CASEGIQETQYF.

V and J are TRBV7-8 and TRBJ1-4; D not resolved. CDR1 and CDR2 (germline): SGHVS, FQNEAQ. This CDR3 comprises 16 residues. V lost 0 bases, J lost 6 bases, and 14 bases lay in between. The CDR3 DNA reads as TGTGCCAGCAGCTTAGCGTATGCGGTAAAGGATGAAAAACTGTTTTTT. This translates into CASSLAYAVKDEKLFF.

This rearrangement joins TRBV27 to TRBJ2-7; 7 positions agree with TRBD1. The CDR3 is 15 amino acids. Germline V lookup: CDR1 MNHEY, CDR2 SMNVEV (reference sequence). Unmatched junction bases numbered 12, after V lost 7 bases and J lost 3 bases. The CDR3 nucleotides read TGTGCCAGCATCCCTAGCTGGGGACAGTTCTACGAGCAGTACTTC. It yields the protein CASIPSWGQFYEQYF.

The V call is TRBV27, the J call TRBJ1-3, with D uncertain. This CDR3 has 14 amino acids. V was pared by 2 bases and J by 1 base, with 6 bases between. Looked up from germline, CDR1 is MNHEY and CDR2 is SMNVEV (reference sequence). This CDR3 is CASSLVPSGNTIYF. For the CDR3, the DNA is TGTGCCAGCAGTTTAGTCCCATCTGGAAACACCATATATTTT.

The chain combines TRBV19 with TRBJ1-1, with no clear D. Germline loops: CDR1 LNHDA, CDR2 SQIVND (reference sequence). The CDR3 length is 13 residues. V was clipped by 1 base and J by 5 bases, with 8 bases between them. In nucleotides, the CDR3 is TGTGCCAGTAGTATAGCGGAGGAGACTGAAGCTTTCTTT. The encoded protein is CASSIAEETEAFF.

The chain employs TRBV18 and TRBJ2-7; TRBD2 matches 7 bases. Germline values: CDR1 KGHSH, CDR2 LQKENI. This CDR3 contains 15 residues. Trimming cost V 5 bases and J 6 bases; bases outside gene matches: 13. CDR3 DNA sequence: TGTGCCAGCTCAACTACCGGGCCCCCGGGGGGCGAGCAGTACTTC. This encodes CASSTTGPPGGEQYF.

The V and J genes are TRBV15 and TRBJ2-7; D is uncertain. CDR1 is LNHNV, CDR2 YYDKDF, per germline (reference sequence). The length of the CDR3 is 12 residues. V shed 5 bases and J shed 3 bases, with 8 bases lying between them. CDR3 DNA sequence: TGTGCCACCAGCGCCACTCACTACGAGCAGTACTTC. This codes for CATSATHYEQYF.

The chain combines TRBV6-5 with TRBJ1-2; D is possibly TRBD1 (5 bases). CDR1 is MNHEY and CDR2 is SVGAGI in the germline V gene. V was shortened by 4 bases and J by 8 bases, with 14 bases between the two germline ends. The CDR3 totals 13 residues. The CDR3 coding sequence is TGTGCCAGCAGTTTGGGGGGAATAGTGGGCTACACCTTC. Translation gives CASSLGGIVGYTF.

This chain connects TRBV6-5 to TRBJ2-2, with D unclear. The CDR3 is made up of 14 amino acids. V was shortened by 7 bases and J by 5 bases, with 14 bases between the two germline ends. Looked up from germline, CDR1 is MNHEY and CDR2 is SVGAGI. CDR3 nucleotides: TGTGCCAGCACCGGGTCGAGCGTGACCGGGGAGCTGTTTTTT. The encoded protein is CASTGSSVTGELFF.

The V call is TRBV6-4, the J call TRBJ1-4, with TRBD1 identical over 11 bases. The V gene end was trimmed by 10 bases and the J gene end by 8 bases; junction bases not matched to a gene: 12. This CDR3 is built from 15 residues. Germline V gene sequence: CDR1 MRHNA, CDR2 SNTAGT. The CDR3 loop reads CATYSVRDRGEKLFF. For the CDR3, the DNA is TGTGCCACCTACAGCGTCCGGGACAGGGGGGAAAAACTGTTTTTT.

The genes are TRBV5-6 and TRBJ2-3; 11 nucleotides line up with TRBD2. Germline V gene sequence: CDR1 SGHDT, CDR2 YYEEEE. The CDR3 is 16 residues long. With V trimmed by 4 bases and J by 0 bases, 4 bases remained unmatched. This chain's CDR3 is CASSPTSGGSTDTQYF. The CDR3 DNA reads TGTGCCAGCAGCCCAACTAGCGGGGGAAGCACAGATACGCAGTATTTT.